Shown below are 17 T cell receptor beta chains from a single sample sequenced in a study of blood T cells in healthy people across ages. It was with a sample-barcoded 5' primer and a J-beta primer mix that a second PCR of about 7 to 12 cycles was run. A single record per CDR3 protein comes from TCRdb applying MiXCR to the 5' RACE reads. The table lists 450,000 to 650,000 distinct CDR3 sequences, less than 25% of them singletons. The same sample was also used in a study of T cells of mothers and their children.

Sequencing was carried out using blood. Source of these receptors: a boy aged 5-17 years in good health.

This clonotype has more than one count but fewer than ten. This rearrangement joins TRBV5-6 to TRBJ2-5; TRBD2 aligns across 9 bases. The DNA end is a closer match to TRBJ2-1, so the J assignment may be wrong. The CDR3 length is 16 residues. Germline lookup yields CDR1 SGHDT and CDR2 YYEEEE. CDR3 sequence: CASTLNPLAGPNEQFF. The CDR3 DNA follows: TGTGCCAGCACCCTTAACCCCCTAGCGGGACCGAATGAGCAGTTCTTC.

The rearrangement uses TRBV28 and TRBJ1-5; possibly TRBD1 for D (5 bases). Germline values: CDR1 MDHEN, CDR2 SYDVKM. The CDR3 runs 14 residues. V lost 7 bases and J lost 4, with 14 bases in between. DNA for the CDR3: TGTGCCAGCACCCCTCGGGAGGGGAATCAGCCCCAGCATTTT. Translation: CASTPREGNQPQHF.

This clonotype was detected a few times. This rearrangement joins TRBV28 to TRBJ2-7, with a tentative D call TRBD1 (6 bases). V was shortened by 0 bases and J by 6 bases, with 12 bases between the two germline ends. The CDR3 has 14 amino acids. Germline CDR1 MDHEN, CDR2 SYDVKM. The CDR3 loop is CASSLWAQGAEQYF. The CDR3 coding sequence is TGTGCCAGCAGTTTATGGGCACAGGGAGCCGAGCAGTACTTC.

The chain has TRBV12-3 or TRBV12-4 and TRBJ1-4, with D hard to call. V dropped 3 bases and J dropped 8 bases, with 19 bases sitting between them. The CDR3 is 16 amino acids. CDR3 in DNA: TGTGCCAGCAGTTTCGAATTGGGAGGATCGGAGGAAAAACTGTTTTTT. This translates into CASSFELGGSEEKLFF.

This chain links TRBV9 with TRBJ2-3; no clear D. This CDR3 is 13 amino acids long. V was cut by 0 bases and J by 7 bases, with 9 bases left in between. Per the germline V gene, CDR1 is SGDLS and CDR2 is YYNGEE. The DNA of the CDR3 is TGTGCCAGCAGCGTAGACGTCTTATATACGCAGTATTTT. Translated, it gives CASSVDVLYTQYF.

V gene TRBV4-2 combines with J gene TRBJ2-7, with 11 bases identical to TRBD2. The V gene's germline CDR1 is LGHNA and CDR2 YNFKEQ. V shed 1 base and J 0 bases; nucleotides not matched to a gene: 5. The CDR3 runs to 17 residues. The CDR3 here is CASSQVAGGPSSYEQYF. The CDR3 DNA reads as TGTGCCAGCAGCCAAGTAGCGGGGGGGCCAAGCTCCTACGAGCAGTACTTC.

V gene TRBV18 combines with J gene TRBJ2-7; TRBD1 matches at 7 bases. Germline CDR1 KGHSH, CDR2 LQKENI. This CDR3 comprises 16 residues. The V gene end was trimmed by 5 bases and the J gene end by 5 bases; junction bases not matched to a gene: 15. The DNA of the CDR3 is TGTGCCAGCTCAGACTTACAGGGGTTTGGACGCAACGAGCAGTACTTC. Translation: CASSDLQGFGRNEQYF.

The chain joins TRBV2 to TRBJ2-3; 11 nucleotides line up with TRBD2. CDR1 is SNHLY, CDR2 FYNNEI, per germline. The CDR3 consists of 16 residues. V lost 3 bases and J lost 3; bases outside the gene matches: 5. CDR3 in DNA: TGTGCCAGCAGTGATGATCCTAGCGGGAGGACAGATACGCAGTATTTT. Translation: CASSDDPSGRTDTQYF.

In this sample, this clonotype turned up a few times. CDR3 sequence reads: CASSLDFSAVEGGYTF. In nucleotides, the CDR3 is TGTGCCAGCAGCTTAGACTTTTCGGCCGTCGAGGGCGGCTACACCTTC. The chain joins TRBV7-2 to TRBJ1-2, with no clear D. The germline CDR1 and CDR2 sequences are SGHTA and FQGNSA. This CDR3 contains 16 residues. Trimming shortened V by 1 base and J by 8 bases, and 20 bases separated the two germline ends. Full variable domain (remainder filled in from reference TRBV7-2 and TRBJ1-2): GAGVSQSPSNKVTEKGKDVELRCDPISGHTALYWYRQSLGQGLEFLIYFQGNSAPDKSGLPSDRFSAERTGGSVSTLTIQRTQQEDSAVYLCASSLDFSAVEGGYTFGSGTRLTVV.

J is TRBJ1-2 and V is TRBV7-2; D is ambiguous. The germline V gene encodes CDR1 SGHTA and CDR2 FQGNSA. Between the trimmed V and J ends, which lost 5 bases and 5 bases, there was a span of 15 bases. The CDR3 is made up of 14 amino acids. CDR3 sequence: CASSQRSAGYGYTF. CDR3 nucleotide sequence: TGTGCCAGCAGCCAGAGGTCCGCTGGTTATGGCTACACCTTC.

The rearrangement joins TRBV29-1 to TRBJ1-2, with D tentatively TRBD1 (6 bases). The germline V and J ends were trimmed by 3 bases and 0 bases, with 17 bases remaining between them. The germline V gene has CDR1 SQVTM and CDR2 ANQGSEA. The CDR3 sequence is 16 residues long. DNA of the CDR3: TGCAGCGTTGAGCTCGCGATAGGGGGAACTAACTATGGCTACACCTTC. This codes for CSVELAIGGTNYGYTF.

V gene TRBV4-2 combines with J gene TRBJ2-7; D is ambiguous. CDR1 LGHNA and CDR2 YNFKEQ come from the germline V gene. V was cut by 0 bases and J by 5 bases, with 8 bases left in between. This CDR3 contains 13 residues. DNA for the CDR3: TGTGCCAGCAGCCAAGATGGAACTAACGAGCAGTACTTC. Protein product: CASSQDGTNEQYF.

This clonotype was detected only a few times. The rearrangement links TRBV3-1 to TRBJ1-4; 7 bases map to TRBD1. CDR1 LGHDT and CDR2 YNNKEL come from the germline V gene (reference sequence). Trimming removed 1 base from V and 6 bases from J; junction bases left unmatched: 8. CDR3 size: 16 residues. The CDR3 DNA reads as TGTGCCAGCAGCCAAGGGGCTACAGGGGAAGATGAAAAACTGTTTTTT. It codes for CASSQGATGEDEKLFF.

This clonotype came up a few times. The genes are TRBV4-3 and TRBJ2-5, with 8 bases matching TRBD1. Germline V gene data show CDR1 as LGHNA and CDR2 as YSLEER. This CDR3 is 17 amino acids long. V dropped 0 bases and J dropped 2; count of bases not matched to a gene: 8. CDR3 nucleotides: TGCGCCAGCAGCCAAGATCCGGGCAGGGGGCTTCAAGAGACCCAGTACTTC. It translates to CASSQDPGRGLQETQYF.

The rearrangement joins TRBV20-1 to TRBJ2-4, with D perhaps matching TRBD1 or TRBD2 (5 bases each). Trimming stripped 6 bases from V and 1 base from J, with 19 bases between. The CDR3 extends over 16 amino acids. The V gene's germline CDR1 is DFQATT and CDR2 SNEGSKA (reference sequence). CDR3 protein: CSAVDPDEGAKNIQYF. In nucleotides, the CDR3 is TGCAGTGCCGTGGACCCCGACGAGGGGGCCAAAAACATTCAGTACTTC.

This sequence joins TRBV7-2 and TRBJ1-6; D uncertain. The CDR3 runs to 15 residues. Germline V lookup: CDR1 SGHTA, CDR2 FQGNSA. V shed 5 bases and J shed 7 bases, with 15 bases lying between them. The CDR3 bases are TGTGCCAGCAGCGCTCAAAAATTCACCAATTCACCCCTCCACTTT. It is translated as CASSAQKFTNSPLHF.

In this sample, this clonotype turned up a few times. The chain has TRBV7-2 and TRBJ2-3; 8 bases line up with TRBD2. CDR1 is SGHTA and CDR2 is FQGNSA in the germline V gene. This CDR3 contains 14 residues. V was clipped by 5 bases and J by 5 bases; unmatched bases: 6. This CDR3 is CASSIGGVQDTQYF. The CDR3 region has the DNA TGTGCCAGCAGCATCGGGGGGGTTCAAGATACGCAGTATTTT. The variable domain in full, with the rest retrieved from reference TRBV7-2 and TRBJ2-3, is GAGVSQSPSNKVTEKGKDVELRCDPISGHTALYWYRQSLGQGLEFLIYFQGNSAPDKSGLPSDRFSAERTGGSVSTLTIQRTQQEDSAVYLCASSIGGVQDTQYFGPGTRLTVL.